The 20 T cell receptor beta chains below all came from one sample that was sequenced in a study of beta chain features in type 1 diabetes. These receptors have no identified antigens. Study-wide results and limits: Type 1 diabetes patients had moderately but significantly shorter TCRB CDR3s in all four CD4+ subsets.

Every bit of the isolated RNA underwent reverse transcription, so sequencing read expressed TCRB transcripts. Sequenced by immunoSEQ multiplex PCR; TCRdb stores in-frame clones only, minus some. The sample holds approximately 170,000 clones, about 7.9% seen once. Sequencing was carried out using central memory CD4+ T cells from blood. Receptor source: a man aged 18 to 30 with type 1 diabetes.

As regards this clone: Other DNA sequences from this sample encode an identical CDR3 as well. The chain is built from TRBV9 and TRBJ2-1; no reliable D call. From germline, CDR1 is SGDLS and CDR2 YYNGEE. V shed 0 bases and J shed 4 bases, with 8 bases lying between them. The CDR3 totals 14 residues. Written as DNA, the CDR3 is TGTGCCAGCAGCGTAGGTGGCAGTTACAATGAGCAGTTCTTC. This codes for CASSVGGSYNEQFF.

This sequence joins TRBV4-1 and TRBJ1-1; possibly TRBD1 for D (6 bases). The V end was cut by 0 bases, the J end by 3 bases, with 17 bases between. The germline V gene has CDR1 MGHRA and CDR2 YSYEKL. The CDR3 is 17 residues long. In DNA form, the CDR3 reads TGCGCCAGCAGCCAAGATCAGGGGCTGGATGAGGACACTGAAGCTTTCTTT. Protein: CASSQDQGLDEDTEAFF.

The table lists this clone with a few counts. The chain recombines TRBV10-3 with TRBJ2-5; 7 bases agree with TRBD1. Looked up from germline, CDR1 is ENHRY and CDR2 is SYGVKD. CDR3 length: 14 residues. With V trimmed by 6 bases and J by 3 bases, 7 bases remained unmatched. In DNA form, the CDR3 reads TGTGCCATCAGAGACCGGGACAGCAAAGAGACCCAGTACTTC. As protein: CAIRDRDSKETQYF.

This clone showed up just once. The chain is built from TRBV6-5 and TRBJ2-2; 9 positions agree with TRBD1. The junction had 3 bases not matched to a gene; V was cut back by 4 bases and J by 6 bases. CDR3 length equals 14 residues. In germline, CDR1 is MNHEY, CDR2 SVGAGI. CDR3 sequence (DNA): TGTGCCAGCAGTTTCGACAGGGGGGCCGGGGAGCTGTTTTTT. This codes for CASSFDRGAGELFF.

The chain joins TRBV11-2 to TRBJ2-5, with a possible D match to TRBD1 (8 bases). The ends were cut back, 3 bases at V and 7 bases at J, with 12 bases in the middle. Per the germline V gene, CDR1 is SGHAT and CDR2 is FQNNGV. This CDR3 contains 13 residues. The CDR3 DNA is TGTGCCAGCAGCTTGGACAGGGAGGGGACCCAGTACTTC. Protein: CASSLDREGTQYF.

The gene calls are TRBV29-1 and TRBJ1-4; maybe TRBD1 (6 bases). The length of the CDR3 is 13 residues. The V gene lost 6 bases and the J gene lost 5 bases, with 13 bases spanning the gap. Germline CDR1 SQVTM, CDR2 ANQGSEA. CDR3 loop: CSVTGSPNEKLFF. The CDR3 nucleotides read TGCAGCGTCACAGGGTCGCCCAATGAAAAACTGTTTTTT.

The V gene is TRBV7-8, the J gene TRBJ1-6; the D gene is possibly TRBD1 (5 bases). Germline CDR1 SGHVS, CDR2 FQNEAQ. Between the trimmed V and J ends, which lost 5 bases and 6 bases, there was a span of 8 bases. The CDR3 sequence is 13 residues long. CDR3 protein: CASSTDSNSPLHF. CDR3 sequence (DNA): TGTGCCAGCAGCACAGACAGTAATTCACCCCTCCACTTT.

This clone was seen more than once but under ten times. The chain couples TRBV28 to TRBJ2-5; no clear D. The germline V gene encodes CDR1 MDHEN and CDR2 SYDVKM. V lost 6 bases to trimming and J lost 5 bases, with 10 bases between them. The CDR3 has 12 residues. CDR3 coding DNA: TGTGCCAGCAGCTTCTACCCCGAGACCCAGTACTTC. Its protein product is CASSFYPETQYF.

This clone was detected ten times or more. The gene calls are TRBV27 and TRBJ2-6, with TRBD1 matching over 7 bases. The CDR3 extends over 15 amino acids. Germline-derived CDR1 and CDR2 are MNHEY and SMNVEV (reference sequence). Unmatched junction bases numbered 2, after V lost 5 bases and J lost 1 base. This chain's CDR3 is CASSRTGSGANVLTF. The DNA of the CDR3 is TGTGCCAGCAGTCGGACAGGTTCTGGGGCCAACGTCCTGACTTTC.

This clone was detected only a few times. The rearrangement links TRBV18 to TRBJ2-7; 11 nucleotides line up with TRBD1. Per germline, CDR1 KGHSH and CDR2 LQKENI. The J segment lost 3 bases and the V segment lost 6 bases, leaving 7 bases of the junction unmatched. This CDR3 has 15 residues. CDR3 DNA: TGTGCCAGCTCGGGAGGACAGGGGGCTTACTACGAGCAGTACTTC. The encoded protein is CASSGGQGAYYEQYF.

The V call is TRBV18, the J call TRBJ2-2, with D perhaps matching TRBD1 (6 bases). V lost 5 bases and J 4 bases, leaving 14 bases between the germline ends. Germline V gene sequence: CDR1 KGHSH, CDR2 LQKENI. The CDR3 runs 15 residues. This chain's CDR3 is CASSTTGVFTGELFF. Here the CDR3 DNA reads TGTGCCAGCTCAACGACAGGCGTTTTCACCGGGGAGCTGTTTTTT.

This clone showed up just a few times. CDR3 in amino acids: CATSKRGGTEAFF. The CDR3 DNA sequence: TGTGCCACCAGTAAGAGGGGGGGCACTGAAGCTTTCTTT. The V gene is TRBV15, the J gene TRBJ1-1; D may be TRBD1 (6 bases). V dropped 6 bases and J dropped 4 bases, with 12 bases sitting between them. This CDR3 has 13 residues. The germline gives CDR1 LNHNV, CDR2 YYDKDF (reference sequence).

The CDR3 sequence is CASLGSTDTQYF. Here the CDR3 DNA reads TGCGCCAGCCTCGGGTCCACAGATACGCAGTATTTT. This sequence joins TRBV10-2 and TRBJ2-3; no firm D call. V was clipped by 8 bases and J by 2 bases, with 8 bases between them. Germline V gene sequence: CDR1 WSHSY, CDR2 SAAADI. CDR3 length equals 12 residues.

This clone came up a few times. J is TRBJ2-7 and V is TRBV29-1; 7 bases are a match to TRBD1. Trimming took 4 bases from V and 5 from J; bases not matched to a gene: 8. Per the germline V gene, CDR1 is SQVTM and CDR2 is ANQGSEA. The CDR3 is made up of 13 amino acids. The CDR3, as DNA: TGCAGCGTTGGCAAGGGGGCGCACCACGAGCAGTACTTC. It translates to CSVGKGAHHEQYF.

This rearrangement joins TRBV11-2 to TRBJ2-1; 8 positions agree with TRBD2. Trimming at V came to 5 bases and at J to 6 bases, leaving 6 bases not matched to a gene. Germline V gene sequence: CDR1 SGHAT, CDR2 FQNNGV. The CDR3 sequence is 14 residues long. This CDR3 is CASSAPGGPNEQFF. CDR3 bases: TGTGCCAGCAGCGCTCCGGGGGGGCCCAATGAGCAGTTCTTC.

This clone was seen a handful of times. The V and J genes are TRBV9 and TRBJ2-1, with a weak D call TRBD1 (5 bases). CDR1 SGDLS and CDR2 YYNGEE come from the germline V gene. V was cut by 4 bases and J by 2 bases, with 13 bases left in between. The CDR3 extends over 15 amino acids. The CDR3 bases are TGTGCCAGCAGCACCCGGCAGGGCCCCTACAATGAGCAGTTCTTC. Encoded protein: CASSTRQGPYNEQFF.

Only a few counts were recorded for this clone. This chain joins TRBV28 and TRBJ2-2, with D maybe TRBD1 (7 bases). This CDR3 region has 14 residues. Trimming took off 8 bases at V and 4 bases at J, with 14 bases between the two ends. The germline gives CDR1 MDHEN, CDR2 SYDVKM. The CDR3 DNA reads as TGTGCCAGCCTTGGGCAGGGGGGCACCGGGGAGCTGTTTTTT. This sequence encodes CASLGQGGTGELFF.

This sequence joins TRBV29-1 and TRBJ1-3; perhaps TRBD1 as D (5 bases). CDR1 and CDR2 (germline): SQVTM, ANQGSEA. The CDR3 covers 13 residues. V was cut by 7 bases and J by 1 base, with 11 bases left in between. The CDR3 is CSAQGNSGNTIYF. CDR3 sequence (DNA): TGCAGCGCCCAGGGAAATTCTGGAAACACCATATATTTT.

The J gene is TRBJ2-5, the V gene TRBV6-5, with a possible D match to TRBD2 (6 bases). The CDR3 runs to 15 residues. Trimming removed 1 base from V and 4 bases from J, with 13 bases in between. Germline V lookup: CDR1 MNHEY, CDR2 SVGAGI. The CDR3 region is CASSYFLASPETQYF. The CDR3 region has the DNA TGTGCCAGCAGTTACTTTCTAGCGTCCCCAGAGACCCAGTACTTC.

This clone was counted between two and nine times. This sequence joins TRBV27 and TRBJ2-4, with D possibly matching TRBD2 (6 bases). The CDR3 has 15 residues. CDR1 is MNHEY and CDR2 is SMNVEV in the germline V gene (reference sequence). The ends were cut back, 6 bases at V and 0 bases at J, with 12 bases in the middle. The CDR3, as DNA: TGTGCCAGCAGGGAGGGCGGTCTAGCCAAAAACATTCAGTACTTC. Translating it yields CASREGGLAKNIQYF.